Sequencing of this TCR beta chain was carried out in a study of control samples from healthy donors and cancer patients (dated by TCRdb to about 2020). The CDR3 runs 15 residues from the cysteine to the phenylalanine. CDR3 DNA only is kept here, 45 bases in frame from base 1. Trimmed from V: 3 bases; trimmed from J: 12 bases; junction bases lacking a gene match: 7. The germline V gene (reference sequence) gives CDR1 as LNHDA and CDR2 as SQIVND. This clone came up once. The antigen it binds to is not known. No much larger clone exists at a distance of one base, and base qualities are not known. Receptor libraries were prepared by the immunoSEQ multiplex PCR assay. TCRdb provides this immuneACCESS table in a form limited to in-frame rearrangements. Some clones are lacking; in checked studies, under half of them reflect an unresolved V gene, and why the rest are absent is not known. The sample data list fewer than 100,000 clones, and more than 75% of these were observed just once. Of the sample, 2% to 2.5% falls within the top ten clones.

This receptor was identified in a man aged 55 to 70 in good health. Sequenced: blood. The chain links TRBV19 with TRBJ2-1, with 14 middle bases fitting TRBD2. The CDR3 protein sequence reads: CASSIGLAGGGLQFF. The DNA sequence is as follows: TGTGCCAGTAGTATTGGACTAGCGGGAGGAGGCTTGCAGTTCTTC.